This T cell receptor beta chain originates from a study of blood T cell repertoires in COVID-19. The wider study: T cells, B-cell-depleted T cells, or PBMCs supplied cDNA or gDNA.

Clones were read by immunoSEQ multiplex PCR, and TCRdb kept only the in-frame ones, dropping some. The repertoire includes about 55,000 clones, 65% to 90% of them detected once, and roughly an eighth sits in the top ten. This clone was seen only once. CDR3 length equals 13 residues. The germline gives CDR1 SGHTA, CDR2 FQGNSA. V lost 6 bases, J lost 4 bases, and 5 bases stayed unmatched. The genes are TRBV7-2 and TRBJ1-1; 7 positions agree with TRBD1. Specimen: peripheral blood. This sequence was found in a human donor in a cohort sampled during active COVID-19. CDR3 protein: CASSTGAGTEAFF. As DNA, the CDR3 is TGTGCCAGCAGTACAGGGGCAGGCACTGAAGCTTTCTTT.